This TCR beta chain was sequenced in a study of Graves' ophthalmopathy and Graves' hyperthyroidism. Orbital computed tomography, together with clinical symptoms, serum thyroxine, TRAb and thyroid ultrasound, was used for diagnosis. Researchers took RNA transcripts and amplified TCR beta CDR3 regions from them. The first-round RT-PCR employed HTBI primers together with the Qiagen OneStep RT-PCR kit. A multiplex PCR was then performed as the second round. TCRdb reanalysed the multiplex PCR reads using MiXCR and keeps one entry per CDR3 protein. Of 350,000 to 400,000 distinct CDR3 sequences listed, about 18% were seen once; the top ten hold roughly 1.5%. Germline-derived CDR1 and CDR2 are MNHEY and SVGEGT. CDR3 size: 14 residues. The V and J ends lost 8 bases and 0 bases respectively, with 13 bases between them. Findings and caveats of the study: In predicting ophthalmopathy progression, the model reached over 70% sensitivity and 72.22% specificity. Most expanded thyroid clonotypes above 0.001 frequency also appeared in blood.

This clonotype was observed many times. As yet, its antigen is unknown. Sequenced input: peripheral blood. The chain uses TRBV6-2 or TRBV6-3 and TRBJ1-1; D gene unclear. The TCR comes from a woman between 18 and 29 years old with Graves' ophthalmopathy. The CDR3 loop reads CASRRFGVNTEAFF. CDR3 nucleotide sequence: TGTGCCAGCCGGAGGTTTGGTGTGAACACTGAAGCTTTCTTT.